The 27 T cell receptor beta chains listed next were all sequenced from one sample in a study of blood T cell repertoires in COVID-19. Measured with immunoSEQ multiplex PCR; TCRdb has only the in-frame clones, and not every one. Of approximately 51,000 clones in the sample, about 86% were seen once. The material sequenced was peripheral blood. Source of these receptors: a middle-aged man with active COVID-19.

The chain recombines TRBV6-2 or TRBV6-3 with TRBJ2-7; D is ambiguous. Germline CDR1 reads MNHEY; CDR2 reads SVGEGT. V was pared by 6 bases and J by 2 bases, with 11 bases between. The CDR3 extends over 13 amino acids. CDR3 amino acids: CASSIGVPYEQYF. DNA of the CDR3: TGTGCCAGCAGCATAGGAGTTCCCTACGAGCAGTACTTC.

This rearrangement joins TRBV11-2 to TRBJ1-2, with a tentative D call TRBD1 (6 bases). Germline CDR1 SGHAT, CDR2 FQNNGV. Trimming left V 4 bases short and J 5 bases short, with 17 bases between. The CDR3 is 15 amino acids. The CDR3 spells CASSSRDNPLYGYTF. In DNA, the CDR3 is TGTGCCAGCAGCTCCCGGGACAATCCCTTATATGGCTACACCTTC.

The CDR3 here is CASSIGLAGAREQYF. Here the CDR3 DNA reads TGTGCCAGTAGTATAGGACTAGCGGGAGCTCGGGAGCAGTACTTC. The rearrangement joins TRBV19 to TRBJ2-7, with TRBD2 identical over 12 bases. This CDR3 has 15 amino acids. J lost 7 bases, V lost 1 base, and 5 bases had no gene match. Looked up from germline, CDR1 is LNHDA and CDR2 is SQIVND (reference sequence).

The rearrangement joins TRBV24-1 to TRBJ2-1; possible D gene TRBD1, 6 bases. Trimming stripped 0 bases from V and 2 bases from J, with 13 bases between. The CDR3 loop spans 17 amino acids. From germline, CDR1 is KGHDR and CDR2 SFDVKD. The CDR3 here is CATSDLRMGATYNEQFF. The CDR3 DNA reads as TGTGCCACCAGTGATTTGCGTATGGGGGCCACCTACAATGAGCAGTTCTTC.

J is TRBJ2-7 and V is TRBV7-3; 13 positions agree with TRBD2. The V gene end was trimmed by 5 bases and the J gene end by 5 bases; junction bases not matched to a gene: 6. The CDR3 has 15 residues. The germline V gene encodes CDR1 SGHTA and CDR2 FQGTGA. The CDR3: CASSRGGLAGDEQYF. Written as DNA, the CDR3 is TGTGCCAGCAGCAGGGGAGGACTAGCGGGAGACGAGCAGTACTTC.

The rearrangement uses TRBV29-1 and TRBJ2-1, with TRBD1 matching over 8 bases. The CDR3 runs 17 residues. Germline CDR1 SQVTM, CDR2 ANQGSEA. The junction had 19 bases not matched to a gene; V was cut back by 7 bases and J by 5 bases. The CDR3 loop is CSGLPQGASPTDNEQFF. The DNA of the CDR3 is TGCAGCGGACTGCCGCAGGGGGCATCTCCGACAGACAATGAGCAGTTCTTC.

The rearrangement uses TRBV28 and TRBJ2-3; TRBD2 matches at 8 bases. CDR1 and CDR2 (germline): MDHEN, SYDVKM. Unmatched junction bases numbered 6, after V lost 8 bases and J lost 2 bases. This CDR3 is 14 amino acids long. The CDR3 sequence is CASRTGGDTDTQYF. In DNA, the CDR3 is TGTGCCAGCCGGACGGGGGGGGACACAGATACGCAGTATTTT. Combining the CDR3 with reference TRBV28 and TRBJ2-3 gives the whole variable domain DVKVTQSSRYLVKRTGEKVFLECVQDMDHENMFWYRQDPGLGLRLIYFSYDVKMKEKGDIPEGYSVSREKKERFSLILESASTNQTSMYLCASRTGGDTDTQYFGPGTRLTVL.

This chain connects TRBV28 to TRBJ2-1; 7 nucleotides line up with TRBD2. Germline V gives CDR1 MDHEN, CDR2 SYDVKM. The V and J ends lost 3 bases and 8 bases, in that order; junction bases with no gene match: 13. The CDR3 runs to 16 residues. CDR3 residues: CASSLGGIGQDDEQFF. The CDR3 coding sequence is TGTGCCAGCAGTTTGGGGGGGATAGGGCAGGACGATGAGCAGTTCTTC.

In this sample, this clone turned up a few times. The V and J genes are TRBV5-1 and TRBJ2-7; 7 bases map to TRBD2. Germline CDR1 reads SGHRS; CDR2 reads YFSETQ. The V segment lost 1 base and the J segment 6 bases; nucleotides outside the gene matches: 7. The CDR3 length is 14 residues. This chain's CDR3 is CASSLPRESAEQYF. CDR3 DNA: TGCGCCAGCAGCTTGCCGCGGGAGTCAGCCGAGCAGTACTTC.

This clone was seen more than once but under ten times. This sequence joins TRBV3-1 (or the pseudogene TRBV3-2) and TRBJ2-7; TRBD1 might be the D (6 bases). The length of the CDR3 is 13 residues. CDR1 LGHDT and CDR2 YNNKEL come from the germline V gene (reference sequence). Trimming took 3 bases from V and 9 from J, leaving 15 bases between them. In nucleotides, the CDR3 is TGTGCCAGCAGCCAGGACAGCTGGGTAGGGCAGTACTTC. Its translation: CASSQDSWVGQYF.

V and J are TRBV4-2 and TRBJ2-3, with D hard to call. With 0 bases removed from V and 1 base from J, the gap between germline ends came to 5 bases. The CDR3 covers 14 residues. Germline V gene sequence: CDR1 LGHNA, CDR2 YNFKEQ. CDR3 sequence (DNA): TGTGCCAGCAGCCAAGACGGTGGCACAGATACGCAGTATTTT. Residues: CASSQDGGTDTQYF.

The chain employs TRBV21-1 and TRBJ1-1. TRBV21-1 is deemed a pseudogene. There are 14 residues in the CDR3. The CDR3 sequence is CASSKVWGGTEAFF. The CDR3 bases are TGTGCCAGCAGCAAAGTATGGGGGGGCACTGAAGCTTTCTTT.

The rearrangement joins TRBV3-1 (or the pseudogene TRBV3-2) to TRBJ2-3; TRBD2 aligns across 8 bases. The CDR3 has 19 residues. Germline V gene sequence: CDR1 LGHDT, CDR2 YNNKEL (reference sequence). J lost 0 bases, V lost 0 bases, and 11 bases had no gene match. The CDR3 bases are TGTGCCAGCAGCCAAGATCTAGCGGGTATTCGACCTAGCACAGATACGCAGTATTTT. It is translated as CASSQDLAGIRPSTDTQYF.

V is TRBV13 and J is TRBJ2-3; the D is unclear. The CDR3 runs 13 residues. Germline assignment: CDR1 PRHDT and CDR2 FYEKMQ (reference sequence). Trimming stripped 2 bases from V and 1 base from J, with 4 bases between. CDR3 coding DNA: TGTGCCAGCAGCTTATCCGGCACAGATACGCAGTATTTT. Translation: CASSLSGTDTQYF.

Within the sample, this clone is medium-sized. The chain employs TRBV6-9 and TRBJ1-6; tentative D call: TRBD1 (5 bases). Per the germline V gene, CDR1 is MNHGY and CDR2 is SVAAGI. CDR3 length equals 17 residues. Trimming left V 6 bases short and J 6 bases short, with 21 bases between. This chain's CDR3 is CASRRGRGRGANSPLHF. The CDR3 nucleotides read TGTGCCAGCAGAAGGGGCCGTGGCCGTGGGGCTAATTCACCCCTCCACTTT.

The chain carries TRBV3-1 (or the pseudogene TRBV3-2) and TRBJ2-1, with 7 bases matching TRBD2. Germline V gene sequence: CDR1 LGHDT, CDR2 YNNKEL (reference sequence). The CDR3 totals 14 residues. The V segment lost 5 bases and the J segment 3 bases; nucleotides outside the gene matches: 4. The CDR3 reads CASSKGGSYNEQFF. As DNA, the CDR3 is TGTGCCAGCAGCAAGGGCGGGAGCTACAATGAGCAGTTCTTC.

This clone was recorded a few times. The chain recombines TRBV18 with TRBJ2-4; 13 bases are shared with TRBD2. Looked up from germline, CDR1 is KGHSH and CDR2 is LQKENI. The CDR3 has 16 residues. V dropped 5 bases and J dropped 3; count of bases not matched to a gene: 4. The CDR3, as DNA: TGTGCCAGCTCAGGGACTAGCGGGGTCGTCAAAAACATTCAGTACTTC. Residues: CASSGTSGVVKNIQYF.

The chain employs TRBV7-3 and TRBJ2-2; D may be TRBD1 (6 bases). Germline V gene data show CDR1 as SGHTA and CDR2 as FQGTGA. The V and J ends lost 4 bases and 4 bases respectively, with 10 bases between them. CDR3 length equals 14 residues. The CDR3 here is CASSSDRLTGELFF. The CDR3, as DNA: TGTGCCAGCAGCTCGGACAGACTCACCGGGGAGCTGTTTTTT.

The V and J genes are TRBV28 and TRBJ1-1; weak D call: TRBD1 (6 bases). The CDR3 loop spans 18 amino acids. The germline V and J ends were trimmed by 7 bases and 0 bases, with 24 bases remaining between them. Germline-derived CDR1 and CDR2 are MDHEN and SYDVKM. The CDR3, as DNA: TGTGCCAGCACTATATTTCGGACAGATCTTGGCATGAACACTGAAGCTTTCTTT. Its translation is CASTIFRTDLGMNTEAFF. Supplemented by reference TRBV28 and TRBJ1-1, the full variable domain reads DVKVTQSSRYLVKRTGEKVFLECVQDMDHENMFWYRQDPGLGLRLIYFSYDVKMKEKGDIPEGYSVSREKKERFSLILESASTNQTSMYLCASTIFRTDLGMNTEAFFGQGTRLTVV.

This sequence joins TRBV5-6 and TRBJ2-3; 9 nucleotides agree with TRBD2. The germline gives CDR1 SGHDT, CDR2 YYEEEE. This CDR3 spans 16 amino acids. V gave up 0 bases and J gave up 3 bases; unmatched junction bases: 5. The CDR3 coding sequence is TGTGCCAGCAGCTTGGTATCGACTAGCGGAACAGATACGCAGTATTTT. Translated: CASSLVSTSGTDTQYF.

J is TRBJ2-6 and V is TRBV15; 8 nucleotides agree with TRBD1. The CDR3 is 17 residues long. Germline CDR1 is LNHNV and CDR2 is YYDKDF (reference sequence). V was pared by 1 base and J by 4 bases, with 6 bases of the junction left unmatched. CDR3 in amino acids: CATSRGQGAAGANVLTF. In DNA, the CDR3 is TGTGCCACCAGCAGAGGGCAGGGGGCCGCGGGGGCCAACGTCCTGACTTTC.

The chain has TRBV10-3 and TRBJ2-5; 8 bases agree with TRBD2. Germline V CDR1 and CDR2: ENHRY, SYGVKD. There are 15 residues in the CDR3. Unmatched junction bases numbered 5, after V lost 5 bases and J lost 0 bases. Written as DNA, the CDR3 is TGTGCCATCAGTTCGACTAGCGCTCACCAAGAGACCCAGTACTTC. Translating it yields CAISSTSAHQETQYF.

V usage is TRBV5-1 and J usage is TRBJ2-3; 11 bases align to TRBD2. V lost 0 bases to trimming and J lost 2 bases; unmatched junction nucleotides: 11. The CDR3 runs 19 residues. Germline assignment: CDR1 SGHRS and CDR2 YFSETQ. The CDR3 bases are TGCGCCAGCAGCTTGGGAACGGGACAGGGACTAGCGGCCACAGATACGCAGTATTTT. Encoded protein: CASSLGTGQGLAATDTQYF.

This clone was observed a handful of times. The rearrangement links TRBV5-4 to TRBJ2-7; 8 bases map to TRBD1. This CDR3 comprises 14 residues. The germline CDR1 and CDR2 sequences are SGHNT and YYREEE (reference sequence). V shed 3 bases and J 2 bases; nucleotides not matched to a gene: 4. DNA of the CDR3: TGTGCCAGCAGCTCCGGGACAGGAGCCTACGAGCAGTACTTC. Its translation is CASSSGTGAYEQYF.

The chain combines TRBV5-1 with TRBJ2-5; 7 positions agree with TRBD2. Unmatched junction bases numbered 8, after V lost 6 bases and J lost 0 bases. The germline V gene encodes CDR1 SGHRS and CDR2 YFSETQ. This CDR3 contains 15 residues. CDR3 in DNA: TGCGCCAGCAACCTAATGGGAGGGAACCAAGAGACCCAGTACTTC. This codes for CASNLMGGNQETQYF.

V gene TRBV5-3 combines with J gene TRBJ1-1; D is uncertain. TRBV5-3 carries the ORF label, with uncertain function. The CDR3 runs 11 residues. V lost 0 bases to trimming and J lost 11 bases, with 8 bases between them. CDR3 region: CARSLDRVAFF. CDR3 sequence (DNA): TGTGCCAGAAGCTTGGACCGGGTGGCTTTCTTT.

CDR3 in DNA: TGTGCCAGCGGACTAGCGGACAATGAGCAGTTCTTC. Translating it yields CASGLADNEQFF. The chain joins TRBV7-3 to TRBJ2-1; 10 bases align to TRBD2. The CDR3 is 12 residues long. Trimming took 8 bases from V and 5 from J; bases not matched to a gene: 0. Germline loops: CDR1 SGHTA, CDR2 FQGTGA.